The 3 T cell receptor beta chains reported below all come from one sample, sequenced in a study of identical twins (dated by TCRdb to 2016 to 2017). Library prep was done by 5' RACE. Data came from an Illumina HiSeq 2000. TCRdb trimmed the raw reads at Q25, called clones with MiXCR and kept productive beta chains. Rows are unified per CDR3 protein, each entry keeping the most common DNA and genes. The sample table shows some 900,000 distinct CDR3 sequences, and roughly an eighth are seen once. Of the sample, roughly 1.5% is held by the ten largest clones. These data also formed part of another study, on yellow fever vaccine responses in identical twins.

What was sequenced was PBMCs. The receptors derive from a woman between 18 and 29 years old in good health.

This clonotype was detected once. The genes are TRBV5-1 and TRBJ2-7, with TRBD1 matching over 7 bases. The CDR3 runs to 15 residues. Germline V gene lookup returns CDR1 SGHRS and CDR2 YFSETQ. V lost 3 bases and J lost 3; bases outside the gene matches: 9. The chain's CDR3 is CASSSGTEGDYEQYF. For the CDR3, the DNA is TGCGCCAGCAGCTCTGGGACAGAGGGTGACTACGAGCAGTACTTC.

There are a few counts of this clonotype. The V gene is TRBV28, the J gene TRBJ2-1, with TRBD2 matching over 10 bases. Germline CDR1 MDHEN, CDR2 SYDVKM. The CDR3 consists of 14 residues. The trim removed 10 bases at V and 10 bases at J, leaving 13 bases unmatched. CDR3 in amino acids: CATSTGTSVGEQFF. In DNA form, the CDR3 reads TGTGCCACTTCCACCGGGACTAGCGTTGGCGAGCAGTTCTTC.

This clonotype appeared a few times. The gene calls are TRBV7-2 and TRBJ1-1; 9 bases agree with TRBD1. The CDR3 extends over 14 amino acids. Unmatched junction bases numbered 4, after V lost 5 bases and J lost 3 bases. Germline CDR1 and CDR2: SGHTA and FQGNSA. The CDR3: CASSVRDRDTEAFF. In nucleotides, the CDR3 is TGTGCCAGCAGCGTCCGGGACAGGGACACTGAAGCTTTCTTT. Full variable domain (missing parts from reference TRBV7-2 and TRBJ1-1): GAGVSQSPSNKVTEKGKDVELRCDPISGHTALYWYRQSLGQGLEFLIYFQGNSAPDKSGLPSDRFSAERTGGSVSTLTIQRTQQEDSAVYLCASSVRDRDTEAFFGQGTRLTVV.